Below, 5 T cell receptor beta chains from the same sample are listed, as sequenced in a study of CD8 T cells in ankylosing spondylitis. TCRdb ran MiXCR on the 5' RACE reads and lists one entry per CDR3 protein. The repertoire includes under 250,000 distinct CDR3 sequences, over 7% of them detected once, and approximately 4.8% sits in the top ten. The sequenced sample was blood, either unsorted or a sorted T cell fraction (not recorded which). These receptors were obtained from a female donor with ankylosing spondylitis or in good health (not recorded which).

At least ten counts were recorded for this clonotype. The chain uses TRBV7-8 and TRBJ1-6; possibly TRBD1 for D (6 bases). Germline V CDR1 and CDR2: SGHVS, FQNEAQ. The CDR3 spans 17 residues. Between the trimmed V and J ends, which lost 5 bases and 0 bases, there was a span of 14 bases. CDR3 sequence reads: CASSRIVDSSYNSPLHF. CDR3 DNA sequence: TGTGCCAGCAGCCGGATCGTGGACAGCTCCTATAATTCACCCCTCCACTTT.

This clonotype was seen many times. V is TRBV3-1 and J is TRBJ2-7; TRBD2 is a possible D gene (5 bases). The CDR3 sequence is 13 residues long. V gave up 1 base and J gave up 6 bases, with 10 bases separating them. CDR1 is LGHDT, CDR2 YNNKEL, per germline (reference sequence). CDR3 nucleotides: TGTGCCAGCAGCCAAGTCCCGGGGTTCGAGCAGTACTTC. Encoded protein: CASSQVPGFEQYF.

This clonotype was found once. This could be a read error, since a much larger clone is one nucleotide away. This sequence joins TRBV5-6 and TRBJ1-1, with no clear D. This CDR3 comprises 14 residues. Germline assignment: CDR1 SGHDT and CDR2 YYEEEE. This CDR3 reads CASSFFPGNAEAFF. The DNA for the CDR3 is TGTGCCAGCAGCTTTTTTCCGGGGAACGCTGAAGCTTTCTTT.

V gene TRBV6-5 combines with J gene TRBJ1-1; D is undetermined. Per germline, CDR1 MNHEY and CDR2 SVGAGI. The ends were cut back, 2 bases at V and 0 bases at J, with 7 bases in the middle. This CDR3 contains 14 residues. CDR3 nucleotide sequence: TGTGCCAGCAGTTACGAGGTTATGAACACTGAAGCTTTCTTT. Translation gives CASSYEVMNTEAFF.

This clonotype was recorded at least ten times. The J gene is TRBJ2-3, the V gene TRBV24-1, with D tentatively TRBD1 (5 bases). The germline gives CDR1 KGHDR, CDR2 SFDVKD. This CDR3 contains 15 residues. The V gene lost 2 bases and the J gene lost 2 bases, with 10 bases spanning the gap. The CDR3 DNA follows: TGTGCCACCAGTGATTACGACAGTCTCACAGATACGCAGTATTTT. Translation: CATSDYDSLTDTQYF.